Below, 23 T cell receptor beta chains from the same sample are listed, as sequenced in a study of T cells in Graves' hyperthyroidism and ophthalmopathy. RNA transcripts were the template for amplifying TCR beta CDR3 regions. An initial round of RT-PCR targeting the TCR CDR3 relied on the HTBI primer set. One entry per CDR3 protein, called by TCRdb with MiXCR from the multiplex PCR reads. The sample has 600,000 to 850,000 distinct CDR3 sequences, around 20% seen once. Sequences were obtained from blood. The receptors come from a woman aged 45-59 years with Graves' hyperthyroidism that later progressed to Graves' ophthalmopathy.

Ten or more counts support this clonotype. The CDR3 sequence: CASSELGTVQETQYF. The CDR3 DNA is TGTGCCAGCAGTGAGTTGGGGACCGTCCAAGAGACCCAGTACTTC. This chain joins TRBV2 and TRBJ2-5; D tentatively reads TRBD1 or TRBD2 (5 bases each). CDR1 and CDR2 from the germline V gene are SNHLY and FYNNEI. This CDR3 comprises 15 residues. V lost 3 bases to trimming and J lost 1 base, with 12 bases between them.

This clonotype was seen ten or more times. The rearrangement links TRBV12-3 or TRBV12-4 to TRBJ2-5, with no clear D. The CDR3 is made up of 14 amino acids. V was trimmed by 10 bases and J by 2 bases, leaving 17 bases between them. CDR3 nucleotide sequence: TGTGCCACCCTATTAGGCGGCAGTCAAGAGACCCAGTACTTC. The encoded protein is CATLLGGSQETQYF.

The sample holds a few counts of this clonotype. This chain links TRBV9 with TRBJ2-1, with a weak D call TRBD1 (6 bases). The CDR3 totals 16 residues. The V gene's germline CDR1 is SGDLS and CDR2 YYNGEE. Trimming shortened V by 1 base and J by 4 bases, and 15 bases separated the two germline ends. The CDR3 DNA sequence: TGTGCCAGCAGCGTATACCAGCGGACAGCTTACAATGAGCAGTTCTTC. Translation: CASSVYQRTAYNEQFF.

The V and J genes are TRBV5-5 and TRBJ1-5; 8 bases are a match to TRBD1. The CDR3 is 17 residues long. Germline CDR1 SGHKS, CDR2 YYEKEE (reference sequence). V lost 0 bases and J lost 8; bases outside the gene matches: 13. The CDR3 is CASSLAPTGGQEEPQHF. Written as DNA, the CDR3 is TGTGCCAGCAGCTTGGCTCCTACAGGGGGTCAAGAGGAGCCCCAGCATTTT.

The table lists this clonotype with a few counts. As DNA, the CDR3 is TGCGCCAGCAGCCGGGGACAGGGAGTGAACACTGAAGCTTTCTTT. Its protein is CASSRGQGVNTEAFF. This chain links TRBV4-1 with TRBJ1-1; 9 bases are a match to TRBD1. V lost 4 bases and J lost 0; bases outside the gene matches: 3. The CDR3 sequence is 15 residues long. CDR1 and CDR2 (germline): MGHRA, YSYEKL.

V is TRBV18 and J is TRBJ1-4, with TRBD1 as a possible D gene (5 bases). The CDR3 has 14 residues. The germline CDR1 and CDR2 sequences are KGHSH and LQKENI. V gave up 5 bases and J gave up 8 bases, with 15 bases separating them. CDR3 amino acids: CASSSQGLREKLFF. The CDR3 region has the DNA TGTGCCAGCTCATCTCAGGGATTACGGGAAAAACTGTTTTTT.

V gene TRBV29-1 combines with J gene TRBJ1-1; no clear D. Trimming shortened V by 4 bases and J by 1 base, and 10 bases separated the two germline ends. Germline-derived CDR1 and CDR2 are SQVTM and ANQGSEA. This CDR3 contains 13 residues. This chain's CDR3 is CSVGAAPNTEAFF. DNA for the CDR3: TGCAGCGTTGGGGCAGCCCCGAACACTGAAGCTTTCTTT.

This clonotype appeared a few times. V is TRBV5-1 and J is TRBJ2-1; TRBD2 might be the D (6 bases). Trimming pared 0 bases from V and 5 bases from J, leaving 12 bases between. CDR1 is SGHRS, CDR2 YFSETQ, per germline. This CDR3 is 15 amino acids long. The DNA of the CDR3 is TGCGCCAGCAGCTTGGTGAGGCGCGGGGACAATGAGCAGTTCTTC. Protein sequence: CASSLVRRGDNEQFF.

This clonotype occurred many times. This chain uses TRBV11-2 with TRBJ2-1; 9 bases match TRBD1. The J segment lost 1 base and the V segment lost 4 bases, leaving 2 bases of the junction unmatched. The CDR3 length is 15 residues. CDR1 is SGHAT and CDR2 is FQNNGV in the germline V gene. The CDR3: CASSSDRGSYNEQFF. The CDR3 DNA reads TGTGCCAGCAGCTCCGACAGGGGGTCCTACAATGAGCAGTTCTTC.

This chain joins TRBV29-1 and TRBJ1-5; D not certain. This CDR3 is 12 amino acids long. Germline assignment: CDR1 SQVTM and CDR2 ANQGSEA. Trimming stripped 7 bases from V and 2 bases from J, with 9 bases between. This chain's CDR3 is CSARHGNQPQHF. The CDR3 coding sequence is TGCAGCGCTAGACACGGCAATCAGCCCCAGCATTTT.

This clonotype showed up many times. The genes are TRBV3-1 and TRBJ2-5; 8 nucleotides line up with TRBD2. The CDR3 consists of 15 residues. CDR1 is LGHDT and CDR2 is YNNKEL in the germline V gene (reference sequence). The trim removed 7 bases at V and 3 bases at J, leaving 10 bases unmatched. CDR3 DNA sequence: TGTGCCAGCAAGACAGCCGGGGGGGTGGAAGAGACCCAGTACTTC. It yields the protein CASKTAGGVEETQYF.

This clonotype has a handful of counts. The chain has TRBV15 and TRBJ2-4; the D gene is possibly TRBD1 (6 bases). V lost 4 bases and J lost 0, with 16 bases in between. The CDR3 is 17 residues long. In germline, CDR1 is LNHNV, CDR2 YYDKDF (reference sequence). The CDR3 DNA reads as TGTGCCACCAGCATGACCTACAGGGACCTAGCCAAAAACATTCAGTACTTC. Translated: CATSMTYRDLAKNIQYF.

This clonotype was seen many times. The V gene is TRBV2, the J gene TRBJ1-5; 7 nucleotides line up with TRBD1. V trimming: 6 bases; J trimming: 1 base; junction bases outside the gene matches: 6. Looked up from germline, CDR1 is SNHLY and CDR2 is FYNNEI. There are 15 residues in the CDR3. The CDR3 DNA sequence: TGTGCCAGCAGAGCCTCGACAGGGAGCAATCAGCCCCAGCATTTT. Encoded protein: CASRASTGSNQPQHF.

Ten or more counts support this clonotype. The chain combines TRBV6-5 with TRBJ1-2, with a possible D match to TRBD1 (6 bases). The CDR3 spans 16 residues. Looked up from germline, CDR1 is MNHEY and CDR2 is SVGAGI. Trimming removed 0 bases from V and 0 bases from J, with 11 bases in between. The CDR3 loop reads CASSYSWDTANYGYTF. Here the CDR3 DNA reads TGTGCCAGCAGTTACTCCTGGGACACAGCTAACTATGGCTACACCTTC.

V is TRBV12-3 or TRBV12-4 and J is TRBJ2-2; a weak D match, TRBD1 (8 bases). The V end lost 6 bases, the J end lost 0 bases, and 14 bases lay between the germline ends. The CDR3 length is 16 residues. DNA for the CDR3: TGTGCCAGCAGGGGGGGGACAGGATCGAACACCGGGGAGCTGTTTTTT. It yields the protein CASRGGTGSNTGELFF.

The sample holds a few counts of this clonotype. The chain uses TRBV5-5 and TRBJ2-7; D is uncertain. The length of the CDR3 is 13 residues. Trimming took 1 base from V and 1 from J, leaving 6 bases between them. Per the germline V gene, CDR1 is SGHKS and CDR2 is YYEKEE (reference sequence). CDR3 sequence: CASSLWESYEQYF. CDR3 DNA sequence: TGTGCCAGCAGCTTGTGGGAATCCTACGAGCAGTACTTC. Full variable domain (outside the CDR3, taken from reference TRBV5-5 and TRBJ2-7): DAGVTQSPTHLIKTRGQQVTLRCSPISGHKSVSWYQQVLGQGPQFIFQYYEKEERGRGNFPDRFSARQFPNYSSELNVNALLLGDSALYLCASSLWESYEQYFGPGTRLTVT.

This clonotype showed up many times. The V gene is TRBV7-6, the J gene TRBJ1-1, with TRBD1 as a possible D gene (5 bases). This CDR3 contains 15 residues. V lost 4 bases, J lost 5 bases, and 17 bases lay in between. Germline V gives CDR1 SGHVS, CDR2 FNYEAQ. The CDR3 loop reads CASSSILGGGTEAFF. CDR3 bases: TGTGCCAGCAGCTCGATCCTGGGGGGAGGAACTGAAGCTTTCTTT.

This clonotype was seen a few times. The chain joins TRBV14 to TRBJ1-2; no definite D call. The V gene's germline CDR1 is SGHDN and CDR2 FVKESK. The germline V and J ends were trimmed by 0 bases and 5 bases, with 13 bases remaining between them. This CDR3 has 15 amino acids. The CDR3 bases are TGTGCCAGCAGCCAAGAAATCCTCCCCATATATGGCTACACCTTC. Amino acids: CASSQEILPIYGYTF.

The table lists this clonotype with many counts. The DNA for the CDR3 is TGTGCCAGCAGTCCTGGACTAGCGGGGGGACATGAGCAGTTCTTC. Translation gives CASSPGLAGGHEQFF. The V gene is TRBV12-3 or TRBV12-4, the J gene TRBJ2-1; 14 nucleotides match TRBD2. The CDR3 consists of 15 residues. The V segment lost 5 bases and the J segment 8 bases; nucleotides outside the gene matches: 5.

The gene calls are TRBV9 and TRBJ1-2, with 7 bases that match TRBD1. Germline CDR1 SGDLS, CDR2 YYNGEE. After removal of 3 bases from V and 8 bases from J, the junction contained 13 bases not matched to a gene. This CDR3 region has 15 residues. CDR3 sequence (DNA): TGTGCCAGCAGCGCCACCGGGACAGTGCCCGCCGGCTACACCTTC. Encoded protein: CASSATGTVPAGYTF.

This clonotype was picked up a small number of times. The gene calls are TRBV30 and TRBJ1-3; no reliable D call. The CDR3 extends over 10 amino acids. Germline CDR1 is GTSNPN and CDR2 is SVGIG (reference sequence). The CDR3 DNA sequence: TGTGCGGTCTCTGGAAACACCATATATTTT. Its protein product is CAVSGNTIYF.

This clonotype was observed a handful of times. The V and J genes are TRBV18 and TRBJ1-1, with TRBD1 matching 8 bases. Germline V lookup: CDR1 KGHSH, CDR2 LQKENI. The trim removed 1 base at V and 1 base at J, leaving 8 bases unmatched. The CDR3 runs 17 residues. The CDR3 bases are TGTGCCAGCTCACCACGTAAGGGGGGGACAGGGAACACTGAAGCTTTCTTT. Translating gives CASSPRKGGTGNTEAFF.

This clonotype was seen a few times. The genes are TRBV4-1 and TRBJ2-5; 10 bases match TRBD1. CDR1 and CDR2 (germline): MGHRA, YSYEKL. This CDR3 region has 14 residues. V was pared by 3 bases and J by 5 bases, with 3 bases of the junction left unmatched. The CDR3 DNA reads as TGCGCCAGCAGCCAGACAGGGGGCCGTGAGACCCAGTACTTC. It codes for CASSQTGGRETQYF.